The present T cell receptor (beta chain) was sequenced within a study of blood T cells in healthy people across ages. This clonotype turned up a few times. Trimming left V 6 bases short and J 5 bases short, with 13 bases between. The CDR3 has 13 residues. In germline, CDR1 is MGHRA, CDR2 YSYEKL. Using a J-beta primer mix together with a sample-barcoded 5' primer, a second PCR was run for roughly 6 to 11 cycles. CDR3-containing paired-end reads numbering at least 2.5 million came from each sample. From the 5' RACE reads, TCRdb called clonotypes with MiXCR, one entry per CDR3 protein. The sample has about 1.4 million distinct CDR3 sequences; roughly 60% are singletons.

The source of this sequence is a man between 18 and 29 years old in good health. The sequenced material came from blood. This rearrangement joins TRBV4-1 to TRBJ1-2; D is unresolved. The CDR3 here is CASSLPEGYGYTF. The CDR3 DNA sequence: TGCGCCAGCAGTCTACCGGAAGGGTATGGCTACACCTTC.